This T cell receptor beta chain was recovered during a study of T cells in Graves' hyperthyroidism and ophthalmopathy. Notes on this clonotype: Antigen specificity is unknown.

Looked up from germline, CDR1 is MGHRA and CDR2 is YSYEKL. CDR3 size: 18 residues. The germline V and J ends were trimmed by 1 base and 3 bases, with 19 bases remaining between them. RNA transcripts gave rise to amplified TCR beta CDR3 regions. During a first-round RT-PCR of the TCR CDR3, the HTBI primer set was used. One entry per CDR3 protein, called by TCRdb with MiXCR from the multiplex PCR reads. This table holds fewer than 900,000 distinct CDR3 sequences, 16% found once. Study-wide results and caveats: Researchers found most expanded thyroid clonotypes above 0.001 in blood as well.

Sequenced: blood. The receptor was isolated from a man between 18 and 29 years old with Graves' hyperthyroidism. The chain uses TRBV4-1 and TRBJ2-4; TRBD1 might be the D (6 bases). CDR3 in DNA: TGCGCCAGCAGCCAAGGGAGCCAGGCAGGGGTGGACAAAAACATTCAGTACTTC. It is translated as CASSQGSQAGVDKNIQYF.